A single TCR beta chain is shown here with its context. These data are taken from a study of blood T cell repertoires in COVID-19. Study background: Samples taken during acute and convalescent COVID-19 were collected in the United States, Italy and Spain. PBMCs, B-cell-depleted T cells, or T cells provided the cDNA or gDNA that made up the material.

Study processing details: It was from reference gene primer amplification that nucleated cell counts were estimated. Profiled with immunoSEQ multiplex PCR; TCRdb holds only in-frame clones, not every one. V and J calls plus clone size are reproduced from that table; the DNA served to infer D and trimming. The sample holds under 200,000 clones, about 85% seen once. The sequencing input was peripheral blood. The source is a woman older than 75 in a cohort sampled during active or convalescent COVID-19.

DNA of the CDR3: TGTGCCACCAGCTTAGGGGGGAGGGGCCAAGAGACCCAGTACTTC. Translation: CATSLGGRGQETQYF. The gene calls are TRBV15 and TRBJ2-5; TRBD2 might be the D (7 bases). Trimming stripped 5 bases from V and 1 base from J, with 14 bases between. Germline V gene data show CDR1 as LNHNV and CDR2 as YYDKDF (reference sequence). CDR3 length equals 15 residues.